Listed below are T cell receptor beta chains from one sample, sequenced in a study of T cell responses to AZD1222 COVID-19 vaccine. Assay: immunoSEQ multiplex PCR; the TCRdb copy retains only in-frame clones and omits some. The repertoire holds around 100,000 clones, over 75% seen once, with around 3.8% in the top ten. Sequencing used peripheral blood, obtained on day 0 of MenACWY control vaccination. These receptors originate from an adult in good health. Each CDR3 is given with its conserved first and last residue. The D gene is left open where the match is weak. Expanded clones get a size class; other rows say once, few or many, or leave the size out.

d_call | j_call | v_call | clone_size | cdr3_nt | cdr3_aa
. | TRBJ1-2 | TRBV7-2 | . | TGTGCCAGCAGCTTGCAAGGGGAAGACCCCTATGGCTACACCTTC | CASSLQGEDPYGYTF
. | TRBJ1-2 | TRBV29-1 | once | TGCAGCGTTGAAAGGGACGGAATACTTTATGGCTACACCTTC | CSVERDGILYGYTF
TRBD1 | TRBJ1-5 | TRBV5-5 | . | TGTGCCAGCAGCTTGCGACAGGGGTTGAATCAGCCCCAGCATTTT | CASSLRQGLNQPQHF
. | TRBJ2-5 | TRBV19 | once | TGTGCCAGTAGTACCGGACGGGCCGTCGAGACCCAGTACTTC | CASSTGRAVETQYF
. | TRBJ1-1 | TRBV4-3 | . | TGCGCCAGCAGCCAAGACAGGAACACTGAAGCTTTCTTT | CASSQDRNTEAFF
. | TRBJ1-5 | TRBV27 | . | TGTGCCAGCAGTTTGTTGGGGGGTGGAAATCAGCCCCAGCATTTT | CASSLLGGGNQPQHF
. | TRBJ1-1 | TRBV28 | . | TGTGCCAGCAAATGGAGGAACACTGAAGCTTTCTTT | CASKWRNTEAFF
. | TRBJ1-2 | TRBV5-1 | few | TGCGCCAGCAGCTTGGGACGGTTGTATGGCTACACCTTC | CASSLGRLYGYTF
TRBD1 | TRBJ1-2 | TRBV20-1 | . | TGCAGTGCTAGTCGGGACAGAACTAACTATGGCTACACCTTC | CSASRDRTNYGYTF
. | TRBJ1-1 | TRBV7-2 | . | TGTGCCAGCAGTCCAGGGAGGGACACTGAAGCTTTCTTT | CASSPGRDTEAFF